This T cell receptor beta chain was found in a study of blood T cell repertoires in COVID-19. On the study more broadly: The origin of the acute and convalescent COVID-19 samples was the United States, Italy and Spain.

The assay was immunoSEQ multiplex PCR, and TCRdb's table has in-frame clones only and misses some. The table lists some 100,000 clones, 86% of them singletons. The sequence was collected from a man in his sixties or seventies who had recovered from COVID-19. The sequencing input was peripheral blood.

As DNA, the CDR3 is TGCGCCAGCAGCTTATTAGGCGGATACAATGAGCAGTTCTTC. Protein: CASSLLGGYNEQFF. The rearrangement joins TRBV5-1 to TRBJ2-1; D not certain. The germline V and J ends were trimmed by 2 bases and 4 bases, with 10 bases remaining between them. Looked up from germline, CDR1 is SGHRS and CDR2 is YFSETQ. The CDR3 consists of 14 residues. Based on the CDR3 plus reference TRBV5-1 and TRBJ2-1, the full variable domain is KAGVTQTPRYLIKTRGQQVTLSCSPISGHRSVSWYQQTPGQGLQFLFEYFSETQRNKGNFPGRFSGRQFSNSRSEMNVSTLELGDSALYLCASSLLGGYNEQFFGPGTRLTVL.